The T cell receptor (beta chain) described here comes from a study of control samples from healthy donors and cancer patients. Produced via immunoSEQ multiplex PCR; TCRdb's table is partial and in-frame only. This table holds 150,000 to 200,000 clones, around 90% found once. V trimming: 4 bases; J trimming: 4 bases; junction bases outside the gene matches: 4. The length of the CDR3 is 14 residues. Germline values: CDR1 LNHDA, CDR2 SQIVND (reference sequence). The V gene is TRBV19, the J gene TRBJ1-5; TRBD1 agrees at 7 bases. The receptor was derived from a young man in good health. Sequencing used blood. The CDR3 spells CASSTRQGNQPQHF. In nucleotides, the CDR3 is TGTGCCAGTAGTACCCGACAGGGAAATCAGCCCCAGCATTTT.